Following are 19 T cell receptor beta chains from one sample sequenced in a study of T cells in Graves' hyperthyroidism and ophthalmopathy. TCR beta CDR3 regions were amplified from RNA transcripts. When the TCR CDR3 underwent first-round RT-PCR, the HTBI primer set was used. Each CDR3 protein is one row after TCRdb ran MiXCR on the multiplex PCR reads. The data contain fewer than 900,000 distinct CDR3 sequences, 15% to 20% of them singletons. Sequenced: blood. Every receptor here comes from a young man with Graves' hyperthyroidism.

This clonotype was recorded a few times. In DNA form, the CDR3 reads TGCAGTGCTAGGGGCTGGGGGGAGGCAGCCTACGAGCAGTACTTC. It encodes CSARGWGEAAYEQYF. The gene calls are TRBV20-1 and TRBJ2-7; a weak D match, TRBD2 (6 bases). Trimming shortened V by 3 bases and J by 2 bases, and 17 bases separated the two germline ends. Germline V lookup: CDR1 DFQATT, CDR2 SNEGSKA (reference sequence). The CDR3 loop spans 15 amino acids.

The rearrangement joins TRBV5-5 to TRBJ2-2, with 10 positions matching TRBD1. The germline V gene has CDR1 SGHKS and CDR2 YYEKEE (reference sequence). V lost 5 bases to trimming and J lost 1 base; unmatched junction nucleotides: 14. The CDR3 runs to 19 residues. CDR3 DNA: TGTGCCAGCAGTTCAAGGCTGACAGGGGGCGCGGGGAACACCGGGGAGCTGTTTTTT. It translates to CASSSRLTGGAGNTGELFF.

This clonotype has a handful of counts. The chain recombines TRBV28 with TRBJ1-5; D may be TRBD1 (5 bases). This CDR3 region has 13 residues. The germline CDR1 and CDR2 sequences are MDHEN and SYDVKM. V was cut by 5 bases and J by 11 bases, with 16 bases left in between. CDR3 in amino acids: CASSPSQGPAQHF. The CDR3 DNA follows: TGTGCCAGCAGTCCAAGCCAGGGACCGGCCCAGCATTTT.

The table lists this clonotype with many counts. The rearrangement uses TRBV5-1 and TRBJ1-2, with D uncertain. This CDR3 has 13 residues. From germline, CDR1 is SGHRS and CDR2 YFSETQ. With 4 bases removed from V and 6 bases from J, the gap between germline ends came to 13 bases. In DNA, the CDR3 is TGCGCCAGCAGCCCGGGCCCAGGCGATGGCTACACCTTC. Encoded protein: CASSPGPGDGYTF.

At least ten counts were recorded for this clonotype. V and J are TRBV6-1 and TRBJ1-2; 10 bases agree with TRBD1. The germline gives CDR1 MNHNS, CDR2 SASEGT. The CDR3 runs 16 residues. Trimming at V came to 5 bases and at J to 2 bases, leaving 8 bases not matched to a gene. DNA of the CDR3: TGTGCCAGCAGTCTTTCGACAGGGGGCAAAAACTATGGCTACACCTTC. It specifies CASSLSTGGKNYGYTF.

In its sample, this clonotype was seen a few times. The chain combines TRBV29-1 with TRBJ2-1; D may match TRBD1 or TRBD2 (5 bases each). CDR3 length equals 12 residues. Germline V gives CDR1 SQVTM, CDR2 ANQGSEA. Deletions cut 6 bases from V and 10 bases from J, with 16 bases between. The CDR3 DNA reads TGCAGCGTCGGGGCCCCGGGGCAGGAGCAGTTCTTC. Amino acids: CSVGAPGQEQFF.

This clonotype was observed at least ten times. The CDR3 is CASSRDTTQRSWAQYF. The CDR3 DNA reads as TGTGCCAGCAGTAGGGACACCACCCAAAGAAGTTGGGCCCAGTACTTC. The chain uses TRBV6-2 or TRBV6-3 and TRBJ2-5; TRBD1 is a possible D gene (6 bases). V shed 5 bases and J shed 9 bases, with 25 bases lying between them. There are 16 residues in the CDR3. The germline V gene encodes CDR1 MNHEY and CDR2 SVGEGT.

CDR3 sequence reads: CASSRDRAGSNEQFF. The CDR3 nucleotides read TGTGCCAGCAGCCGAGACAGGGCTGGATCAAATGAGCAGTTCTTC. The chain carries TRBV5-4 and TRBJ2-1, with 7 bases fitting TRBD1. Trimming at V came to 4 bases and at J to 7 bases, leaving 11 bases not matched to a gene. The V gene's germline CDR1 is SGHNT and CDR2 YYREEE (reference sequence). CDR3 length equals 15 residues.

This clonotype was found many times. The chain is built from TRBV28 and TRBJ2-1, with 7 positions matching TRBD1. Unmatched junction bases numbered 3, after V lost 5 bases and J lost 2 bases. The CDR3 length is 14 residues. The germline V gene has CDR1 MDHEN and CDR2 SYDVKM. CDR3 sequence: CASSKTGTYNEQFF. The CDR3, as DNA: TGTGCCAGCAGTAAGACAGGGACCTACAATGAGCAGTTCTTC.

This sequence joins TRBV5-1 and TRBJ2-1; 13 nucleotides match TRBD2. V trimming: 3 bases; J trimming: 2 bases; junction bases outside the gene matches: 2. The CDR3 is 16 amino acids. Germline CDR1 is SGHRS and CDR2 is YFSETQ. CDR3: CASSSGLAGAYNEQFF. In DNA form, the CDR3 reads TGCGCCAGCAGCTCAGGACTAGCGGGAGCCTACAATGAGCAGTTCTTC.

This clonotype was observed a handful of times. J is TRBJ1-5 and V is TRBV28, with D hard to call. CDR3 length: 14 amino acids. Trimming stripped 5 bases from V and 7 bases from J, with 15 bases between. Germline loops: CDR1 MDHEN, CDR2 SYDVKM. The DNA of the CDR3 is TGTGCCAGCAGTAGCTATGCGCGGGAGCAGCCCCAGCATTTT. Amino acid sequence: CASSSYAREQPQHF.

Only a few counts were recorded for this clonotype. The V gene is TRBV5-1, the J gene TRBJ2-2, with 10 bases that match TRBD1. This CDR3 has 16 residues. The germline gives CDR1 SGHRS, CDR2 YFSETQ. Losses at the gene ends were 3 bases for V and 4 bases for J; bases not matched to a gene: 6. The DNA for the CDR3 is TGCGCCAGCAGCTGGGCAGGGACAGGGGCCACCGGGGAGCTGTTTTTT. It codes for CASSWAGTGATGELFF.

The genes are TRBV6-1 and TRBJ2-6; 8 bases line up with TRBD1. V shed 5 bases and J 2 bases; nucleotides not matched to a gene: 11. Germline CDR1 is MNHNS and CDR2 is SASEGT. The CDR3 totals 18 residues. CDR3 DNA sequence: TGTGCCAGCAGTCCACAGGGGGGATATTCGCCTGGGGCCAACGTCCTGACTTTC. It codes for CASSPQGGYSPGANVLTF.

The rearrangement joins TRBV14 to TRBJ1-3; D possibly corresponds to TRBD1 (5 bases). The V end was cut by 0 bases, the J end by 2 bases, with 8 bases between. The CDR3 is 15 amino acids. Germline CDR1 SGHDN, CDR2 FVKESK. CDR3 sequence: CASSQEIGAGNTIYF. The DNA for the CDR3 is TGTGCCAGCAGCCAAGAAATAGGGGCTGGAAACACCATATATTTT.

This clonotype was detected only a few times. V is TRBV18 and J is TRBJ2-7; 8 bases are shared with TRBD1. This CDR3 has 16 residues. V shed 2 bases and J 0 bases; nucleotides not matched to a gene: 6. Germline-derived CDR1 and CDR2 are KGHSH and LQKENI. The CDR3 DNA follows: TGTGCCAGCTCACCAAGACGACAGGGGAACTCCTACGAGCAGTACTTC. Translated, it gives CASSPRRQGNSYEQYF.

This clonotype was observed at least ten times. The chain recombines TRBV12-3 or TRBV12-4 with TRBJ1-1, with TRBD1 as a possible D gene (5 bases). Trimming removed 3 bases at V and 4 bases at J, with 12 bases between. CDR3 length: 14 amino acids. CDR3 loop: CASSFRGEVTEAFF. The DNA for the CDR3 is TGTGCCAGCAGTTTTCGGGGGGAAGTCACTGAAGCTTTCTTT.

This chain joins TRBV29-1 and TRBJ1-1; D uncertain. There are 11 residues in the CDR3. Trimming cost V 7 bases and J 0 bases, with 6 bases left between them. Germline V gene lookup returns CDR1 SQVTM and CDR2 ANQGSEA. The CDR3 sequence is CSGQLNTEAFF. CDR3 DNA: TGCAGCGGCCAATTGAACACTGAAGCTTTCTTT.

At least ten counts were recorded for this clonotype. The chain carries TRBV15 and TRBJ2-5; possible D gene TRBD1, 6 bases. V was cut by 6 bases and J by 0 bases, with 11 bases left in between. Germline V gene sequence: CDR1 LNHNV, CDR2 YYDKDF (reference sequence). The CDR3 runs 14 residues. The CDR3 coding sequence is TGTGCCACCAGTATACAGGGTGACCAAGAGACCCAGTACTTC. This encodes CATSIQGDQETQYF. Using reference TRBV15 and TRBJ2-5 for the parts outside the CDR3, the full variable domain is DAMVIQNPRYQVTQFGKPVTLSCSQTLNHNVMYWYQQKSSQAPKLLFHYYDKDFNNEADTPDNFQSRRPNTSFCFLDIRSPGLGDTAMYLCATSIQGDQETQYFGPGTRLLVL.

The chain combines TRBV2 with TRBJ2-5, with TRBD2 matching over 13 bases. The CDR3 extends over 18 amino acids. Germline CDR1 and CDR2: SNHLY and FYNNEI. The J segment lost 5 bases and the V segment lost 7 bases, leaving 16 bases of the junction unmatched. CDR3 residues: CASIQRATSGRHRETQYF. In DNA form, the CDR3 reads TGTGCCAGCATTCAAAGGGCGACTAGCGGGAGGCACCGGGAGACCCAGTACTTC.